The present T cell receptor (beta chain) was sequenced within a study of CD8 T cells in ankylosing spondylitis. Overall study results and limits: Seemingly distinctive of ankylosing spondylitis blood was a TCR beta motif formed by eight highly homologous variants.

TCRdb fed the 5' RACE reads into MiXCR, producing one record per CDR3 protein. The sample includes roughly 450,000 distinct CDR3 sequences, 25% to 30% of them seen just once. From germline, CDR1 is MGHRA and CDR2 YSYEKL. The V and J ends lost 4 bases and 3 bases, in that order; junction bases with no gene match: 6. The CDR3 totals 15 residues. With regard to this clonotype: Its antigen is not known.

This clonotype originated in a male donor with ankylosing spondylitis. The chain employs TRBV4-1 and TRBJ1-1, with 9 bases fitting TRBD1. What was sequenced was blood, either unsorted or a sorted T cell fraction (not recorded which). CDR3 amino acids: CASSPTGGGYTEAFF. CDR3 bases: TGCGCCAGCAGCCCGACAGGGGGGGGTTACACTGAAGCTTTCTTT.